This T cell receptor beta chain was obtained from a study of T cell responses to AZD1222 COVID-19 vaccine. Study-level findings and limits: Spike-specific TCR repertoires showed rising breadth and depth after two AZD1222 doses. CD4 TCRs covered the whole spike, strongest at regions 160-218 and 743-854.

Assay: immunoSEQ multiplex PCR; the TCRdb copy retains only in-frame clones and omits some. The table includes some 88,000 clones, 92% detected once. A word on this clone: The antigen is undetermined.

The source material was peripheral blood, sampled on day 0 of AZD1222 vaccination. The source is an adult in good health.

This CDR3 is CASSLAVDTQYF. The CDR3 DNA sequence: TGTGCCAGCAGCCTGGCCGTGGATACGCAGTATTTT. The J gene is TRBJ2-3, the V gene TRBV4-2; D uncertain. CDR1 and CDR2 from the germline V gene are LGHNA and YNFKEQ. The CDR3 is 12 residues long. With 4 bases removed from V and 6 bases from J, the gap between germline ends came to 8 bases.